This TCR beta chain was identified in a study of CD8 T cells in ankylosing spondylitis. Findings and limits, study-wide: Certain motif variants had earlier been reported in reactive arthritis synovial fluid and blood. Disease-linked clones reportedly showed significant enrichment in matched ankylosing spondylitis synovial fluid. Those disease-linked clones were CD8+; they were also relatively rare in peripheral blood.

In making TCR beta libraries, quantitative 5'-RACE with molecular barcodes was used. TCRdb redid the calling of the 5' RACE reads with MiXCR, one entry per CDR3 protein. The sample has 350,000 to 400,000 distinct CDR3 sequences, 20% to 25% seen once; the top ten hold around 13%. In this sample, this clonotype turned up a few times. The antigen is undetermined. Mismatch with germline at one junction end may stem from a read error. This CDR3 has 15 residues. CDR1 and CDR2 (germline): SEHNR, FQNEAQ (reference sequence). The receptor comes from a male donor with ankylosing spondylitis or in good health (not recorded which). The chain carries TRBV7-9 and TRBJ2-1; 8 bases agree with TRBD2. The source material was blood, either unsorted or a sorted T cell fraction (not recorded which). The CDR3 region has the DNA TGTGCCAGCAGCCCCAATCGGGGACTAGGGGGGGAGCCGTTCTTC. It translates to CASSPNRGLGGEPFF.